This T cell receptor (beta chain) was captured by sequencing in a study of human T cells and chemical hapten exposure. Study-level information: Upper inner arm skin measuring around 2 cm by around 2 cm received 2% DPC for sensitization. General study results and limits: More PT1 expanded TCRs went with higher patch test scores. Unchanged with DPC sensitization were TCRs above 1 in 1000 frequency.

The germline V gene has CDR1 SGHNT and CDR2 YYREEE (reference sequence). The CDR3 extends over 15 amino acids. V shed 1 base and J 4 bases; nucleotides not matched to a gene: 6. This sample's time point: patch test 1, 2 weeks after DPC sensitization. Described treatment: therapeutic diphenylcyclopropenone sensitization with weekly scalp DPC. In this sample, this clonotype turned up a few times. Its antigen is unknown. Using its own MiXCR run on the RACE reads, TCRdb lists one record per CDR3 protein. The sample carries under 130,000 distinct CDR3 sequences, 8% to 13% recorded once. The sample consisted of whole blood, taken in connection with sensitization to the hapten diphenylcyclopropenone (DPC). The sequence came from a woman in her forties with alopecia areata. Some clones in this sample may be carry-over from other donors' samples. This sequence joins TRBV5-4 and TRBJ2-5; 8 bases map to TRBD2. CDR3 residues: CASSLSSGRGETQYF. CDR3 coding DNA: TGTGCCAGCAGCTTGTCTAGCGGGCGGGGAGAGACCCAGTACTTC.